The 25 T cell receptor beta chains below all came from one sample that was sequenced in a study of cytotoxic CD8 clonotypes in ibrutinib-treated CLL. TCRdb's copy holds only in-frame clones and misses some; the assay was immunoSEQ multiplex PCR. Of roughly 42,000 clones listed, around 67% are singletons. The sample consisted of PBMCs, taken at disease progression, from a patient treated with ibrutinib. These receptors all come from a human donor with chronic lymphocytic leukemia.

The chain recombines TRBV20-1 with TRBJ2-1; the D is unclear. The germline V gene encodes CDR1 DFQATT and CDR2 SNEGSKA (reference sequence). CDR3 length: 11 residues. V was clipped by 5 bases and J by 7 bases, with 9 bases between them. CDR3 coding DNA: TGCAGTGCTGCCCTCCCAAATGAGCAGTTCTTC. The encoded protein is CSAALPNEQFF.

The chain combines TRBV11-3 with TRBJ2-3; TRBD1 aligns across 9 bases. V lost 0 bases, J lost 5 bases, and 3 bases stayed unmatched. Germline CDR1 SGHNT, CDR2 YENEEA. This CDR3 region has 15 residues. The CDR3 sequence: CASSLDPGQGDTQYF. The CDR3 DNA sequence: TGTGCCAGCAGCTTAGACCCGGGACAGGGAGATACGCAGTATTTT.

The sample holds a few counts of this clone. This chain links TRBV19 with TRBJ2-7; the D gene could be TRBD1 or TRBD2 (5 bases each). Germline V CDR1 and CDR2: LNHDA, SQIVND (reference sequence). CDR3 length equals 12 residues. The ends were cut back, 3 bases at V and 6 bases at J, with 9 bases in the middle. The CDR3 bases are TGTGCCAGTAGTATTACGGGACGCGAGCAGTACTTC. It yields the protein CASSITGREQYF.

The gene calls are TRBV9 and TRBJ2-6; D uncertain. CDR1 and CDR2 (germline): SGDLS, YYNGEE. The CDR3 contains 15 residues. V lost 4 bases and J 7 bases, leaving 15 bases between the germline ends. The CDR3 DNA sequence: TGTGCCAGCAGCCCCCAGAGCCGTATCGCCAACGTCCTGACTTTC. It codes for CASSPQSRIANVLTF.

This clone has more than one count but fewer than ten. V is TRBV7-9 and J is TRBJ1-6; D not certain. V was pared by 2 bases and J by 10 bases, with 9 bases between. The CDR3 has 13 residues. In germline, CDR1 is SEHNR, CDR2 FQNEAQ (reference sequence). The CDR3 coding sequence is TGTGCCAGCAGCTTAAGTGGAGGATCACCCCTCCACTTT. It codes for CASSLSGGSPLHF.

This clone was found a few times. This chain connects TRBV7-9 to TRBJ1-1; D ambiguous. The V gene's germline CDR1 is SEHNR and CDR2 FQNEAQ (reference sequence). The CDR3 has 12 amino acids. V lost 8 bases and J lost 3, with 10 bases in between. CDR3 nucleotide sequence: TGTGCCAGCGGCGCGGGGTACACTGAAGCTTTCTTT. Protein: CASGAGYTEAFF.

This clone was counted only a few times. CDR3 in amino acids: CASSFTIAGEQFF. DNA of the CDR3: TGTGCCAGCAGTTTTACAATTGCGGGTGAGCAGTTCTTC. V and J are TRBV5-4 and TRBJ2-1; maybe TRBD2 (5 bases). There are 13 residues in the CDR3. V was shortened by 5 bases and J by 9 bases, with 15 bases between the two germline ends. Germline loops: CDR1 SGHNT, CDR2 YYREEE (reference sequence).

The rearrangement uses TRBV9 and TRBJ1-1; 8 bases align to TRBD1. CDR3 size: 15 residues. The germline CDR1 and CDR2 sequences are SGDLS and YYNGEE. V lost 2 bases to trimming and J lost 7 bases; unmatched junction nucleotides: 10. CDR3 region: CASSVNQGAKFEAFF. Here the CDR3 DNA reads TGTGCCAGCAGCGTTAACCAGGGGGCTAAATTTGAAGCTTTCTTT.

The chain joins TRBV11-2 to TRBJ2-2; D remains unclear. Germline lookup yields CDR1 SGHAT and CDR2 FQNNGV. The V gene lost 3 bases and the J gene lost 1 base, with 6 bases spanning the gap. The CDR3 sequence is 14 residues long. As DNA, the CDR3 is TGTGCCAGCAGCTTGACCGGGAACACCGGGGAGCTGTTTTTT. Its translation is CASSLTGNTGELFF.

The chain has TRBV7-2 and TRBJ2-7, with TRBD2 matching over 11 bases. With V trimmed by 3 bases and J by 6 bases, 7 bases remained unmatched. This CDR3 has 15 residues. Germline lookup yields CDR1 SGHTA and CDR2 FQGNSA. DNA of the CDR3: TGTGCCAGCAGCTTTTCGGGTGGGACTAGCGGCGAGCAGTACTTC. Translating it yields CASSFSGGTSGEQYF.

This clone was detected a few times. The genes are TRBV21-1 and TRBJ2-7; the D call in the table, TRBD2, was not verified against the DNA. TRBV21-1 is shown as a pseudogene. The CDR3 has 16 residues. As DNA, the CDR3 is TGTGCCAGAAGCCCTCGACTAGCGGGGGCCTCCTACGAGCAGTACTTC. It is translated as CARSPRLAGASYEQYF.

The CDR3 bases are TGTGCCAGCAGGGCTAGCGGAAGAAACGAGCAGTACTTC. This codes for CASRASGRNEQYF. The chain combines TRBV28 with TRBJ2-7; 7 nucleotides align to TRBD2. V dropped 6 bases and J dropped 5; count of bases not matched to a gene: 7. This CDR3 has 13 amino acids. Germline assignment: CDR1 MDHEN and CDR2 SYDVKM.

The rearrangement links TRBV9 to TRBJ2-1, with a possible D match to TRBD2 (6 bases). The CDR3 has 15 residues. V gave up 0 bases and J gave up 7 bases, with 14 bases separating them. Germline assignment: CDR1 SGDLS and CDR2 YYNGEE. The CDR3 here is CASSVVPRSGNEQFF. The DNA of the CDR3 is TGTGCCAGCAGCGTAGTACCACGGAGCGGGAATGAGCAGTTCTTC.

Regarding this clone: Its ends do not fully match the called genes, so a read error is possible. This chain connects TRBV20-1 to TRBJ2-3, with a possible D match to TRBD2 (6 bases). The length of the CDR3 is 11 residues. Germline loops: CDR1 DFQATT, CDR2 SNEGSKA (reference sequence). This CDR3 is CSAQLAFTRRF. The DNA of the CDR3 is TGCAGTGCCCAGCTAGCGTTTACGCGGAGGTTT.

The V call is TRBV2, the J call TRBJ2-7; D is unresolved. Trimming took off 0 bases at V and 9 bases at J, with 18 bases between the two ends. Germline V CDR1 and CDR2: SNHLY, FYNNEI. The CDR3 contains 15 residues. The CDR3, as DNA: TGTGCCAGCAGTGAAGCGCTGTCCCGCGGCCCTGGGCAGTACTTC. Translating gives CASSEALSRGPGQYF.

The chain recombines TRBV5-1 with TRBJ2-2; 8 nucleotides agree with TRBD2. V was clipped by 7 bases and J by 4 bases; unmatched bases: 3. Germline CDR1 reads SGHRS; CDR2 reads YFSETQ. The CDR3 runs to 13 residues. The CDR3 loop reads CASLLAGTGELFF. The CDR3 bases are TGCGCCAGCTTGCTAGCGGGCACCGGGGAGCTGTTTTTT. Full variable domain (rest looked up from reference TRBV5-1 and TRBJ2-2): KAGVTQTPRYLIKTRGQQVTLSCSPISGHRSVSWYQQTPGQGLQFLFEYFSETQRNKGNFPGRFSGRQFSNSRSEMNVSTLELGDSALYLCASLLAGTGELFFGEGSRLTVL.

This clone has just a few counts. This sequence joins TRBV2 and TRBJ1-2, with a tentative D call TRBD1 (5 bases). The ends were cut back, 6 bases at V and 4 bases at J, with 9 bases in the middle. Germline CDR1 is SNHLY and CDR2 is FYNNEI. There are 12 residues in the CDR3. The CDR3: CASRGLIYGYTF. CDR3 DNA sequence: TGTGCCAGCAGGGGGCTCATCTATGGCTACACCTTC.

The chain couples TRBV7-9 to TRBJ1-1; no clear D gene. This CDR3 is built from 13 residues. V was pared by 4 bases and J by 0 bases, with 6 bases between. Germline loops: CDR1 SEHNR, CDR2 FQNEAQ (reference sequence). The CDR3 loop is CASSSGLNTEAFF. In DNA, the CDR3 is TGTGCCAGCAGCTCAGGACTGAACACTGAAGCTTTCTTT.

The CDR3 coding sequence is TGCGCCAGCAGCCGCACTAGCGCCAGGGAGGGGACCCAGTACTTC. It encodes CASSRTSAREGTQYF. V gene TRBV5-1 combines with J gene TRBJ2-5; 7 positions match TRBD2. CDR3 length equals 15 residues. The junction had 13 bases not matched to a gene; V was cut back by 4 bases and J by 7 bases. The germline V gene encodes CDR1 SGHRS and CDR2 YFSETQ.

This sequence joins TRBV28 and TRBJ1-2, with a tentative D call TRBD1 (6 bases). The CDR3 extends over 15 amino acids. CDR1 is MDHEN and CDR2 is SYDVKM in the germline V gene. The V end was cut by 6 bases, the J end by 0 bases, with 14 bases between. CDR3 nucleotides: TGTGCCAGCAGCCCCCCGGGACACACTAACTATGGCTACACCTTC. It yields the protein CASSPPGHTNYGYTF.

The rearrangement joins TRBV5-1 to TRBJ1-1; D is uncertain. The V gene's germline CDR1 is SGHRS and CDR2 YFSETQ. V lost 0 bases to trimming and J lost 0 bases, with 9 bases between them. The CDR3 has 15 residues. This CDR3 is CASSLDSLLNTEAFF. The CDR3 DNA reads TGCGCCAGCAGCTTGGATTCACTCTTGAACACTGAAGCTTTCTTT.

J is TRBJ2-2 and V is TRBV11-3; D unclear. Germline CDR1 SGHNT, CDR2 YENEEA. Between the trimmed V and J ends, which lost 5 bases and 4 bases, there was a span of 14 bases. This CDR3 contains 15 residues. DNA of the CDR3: TGTGCCAGCAGCCCCACGCGACGGTCCACCGGGGAGCTGTTTTTT. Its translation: CASSPTRRSTGELFF. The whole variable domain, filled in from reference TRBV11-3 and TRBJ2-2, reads EAGVVQSPRYKIIEKKQPVAFWCNPISGHNTLYWYLQNLGQGPELLIRYENEEAVDDSQLPKDRFSAERLKGVDSTLKIQPAELGDSAVYLCASSPTRRSTGELFFGEGSRLTVL.

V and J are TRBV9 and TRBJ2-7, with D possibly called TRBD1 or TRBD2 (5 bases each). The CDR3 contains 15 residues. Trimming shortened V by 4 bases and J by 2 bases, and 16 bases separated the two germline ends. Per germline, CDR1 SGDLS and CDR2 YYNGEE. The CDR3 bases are TGTGCCAGCAGCCCCGGGGACCATCCAGCCTACGAGCAGTACTTC. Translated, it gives CASSPGDHPAYEQYF.

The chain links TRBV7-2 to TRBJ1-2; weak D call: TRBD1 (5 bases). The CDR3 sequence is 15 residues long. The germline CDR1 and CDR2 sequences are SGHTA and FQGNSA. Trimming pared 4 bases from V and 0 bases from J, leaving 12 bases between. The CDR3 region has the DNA TGTGCCAGCAGCTCCTTTCAGGGAACTAACTATGGCTACACCTTC. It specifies CASSSFQGTNYGYTF.

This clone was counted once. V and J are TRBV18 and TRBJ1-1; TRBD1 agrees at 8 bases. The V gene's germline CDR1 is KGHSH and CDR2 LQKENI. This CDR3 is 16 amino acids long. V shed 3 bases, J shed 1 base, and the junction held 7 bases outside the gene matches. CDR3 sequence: CASSPKGQARNTEAFF. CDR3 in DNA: TGTGCCAGCTCACCTAAGGGACAGGCCCGGAACACTGAAGCTTTCTTT.